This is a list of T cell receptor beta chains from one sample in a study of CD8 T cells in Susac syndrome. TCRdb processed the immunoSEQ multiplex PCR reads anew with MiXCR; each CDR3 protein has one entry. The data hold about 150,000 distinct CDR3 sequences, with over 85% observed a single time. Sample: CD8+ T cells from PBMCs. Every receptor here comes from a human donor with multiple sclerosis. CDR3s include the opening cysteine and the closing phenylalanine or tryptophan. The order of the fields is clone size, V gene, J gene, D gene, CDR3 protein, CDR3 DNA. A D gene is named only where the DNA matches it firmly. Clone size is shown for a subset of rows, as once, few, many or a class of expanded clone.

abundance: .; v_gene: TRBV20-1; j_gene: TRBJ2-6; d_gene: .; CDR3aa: CSARDTSSGANVLTF; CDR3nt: TGCAGTGCTAGAGACACTTCTAGTGGGGCCAACGTCCTGACTTTC
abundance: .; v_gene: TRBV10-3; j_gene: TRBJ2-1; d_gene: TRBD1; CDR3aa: CAACQGASYNEQFF; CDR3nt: TGTGCCGCCTGTCAGGGGGCATCCTACAATGAGCAGTTCTTC
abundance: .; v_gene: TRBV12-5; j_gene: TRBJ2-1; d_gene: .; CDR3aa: CASRGSGYNEQFF; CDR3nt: TGTGCTAGTCGTGGGAGCGGGTACAATGAGCAGTTCTTC
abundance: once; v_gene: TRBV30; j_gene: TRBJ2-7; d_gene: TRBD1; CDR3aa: CAFRDRGTYEQYF; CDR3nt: TGTGCCTTCCGGGACAGGGGAACCTACGAGCAGTACTTC
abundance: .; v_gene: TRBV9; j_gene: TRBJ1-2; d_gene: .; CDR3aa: CASSVGGVRRGGYTF; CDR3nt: TGTGCCAGCAGCGTAGGAGGTGTACGCAGGGGCGGCTACACCTTC
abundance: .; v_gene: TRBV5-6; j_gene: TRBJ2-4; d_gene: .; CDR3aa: CASSLAGARDGNIQYF; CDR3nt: TGTGCCAGCAGCTTGGCGGGGGCCAGAGATGGAAACATTCAGTACTTC
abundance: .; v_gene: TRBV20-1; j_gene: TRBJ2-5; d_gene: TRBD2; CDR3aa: CSARDGGARQETQYF; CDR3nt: TGCAGTGCTAGAGACGGGGGGGCACGCCAAGAGACCCAGTACTTC
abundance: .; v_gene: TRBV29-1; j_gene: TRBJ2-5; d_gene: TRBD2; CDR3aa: CSGGRLAQETQYF; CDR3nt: TGCAGCGGCGGTAGACTAGCGCAAGAGACCCAGTACTTC
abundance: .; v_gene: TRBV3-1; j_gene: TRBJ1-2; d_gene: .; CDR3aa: CASSQDLKGRGPRWGYTF; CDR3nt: TGTGCCAGCAGCCAAGATTTGAAAGGGCGGGGGCCCCGTTGGGGCTACACCTTC
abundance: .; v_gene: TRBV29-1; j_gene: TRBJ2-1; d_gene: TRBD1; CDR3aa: CSALPGQGAHEQFF; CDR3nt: TGCAGCGCTCTACCGGGACAGGGGGCCCATGAGCAGTTCTTC
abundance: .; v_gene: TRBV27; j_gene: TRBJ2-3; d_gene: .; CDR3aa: CASSFFPGRSTDTQYF; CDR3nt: TGTGCCAGCAGTTTCTTTCCGGGACGGAGCACAGATACGCAGTATTTT
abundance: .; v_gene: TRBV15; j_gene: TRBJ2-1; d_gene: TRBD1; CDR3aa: CATSGTGGPYNEQFF; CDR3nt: TGTGCCACCAGCGGGACAGGGGGGCCATACAATGAGCAGTTCTTC
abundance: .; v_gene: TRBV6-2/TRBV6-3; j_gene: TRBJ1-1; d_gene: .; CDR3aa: CASVVATEAFF; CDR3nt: TGTGCCAGCGTCGTGGCCACTGAAGCTTTCTTT
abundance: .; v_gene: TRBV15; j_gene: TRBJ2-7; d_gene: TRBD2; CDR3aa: CGSSRAGGYEQYF; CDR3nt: TGTGGCTCGAGCCGTGCGGGGGGCTACGAGCAGTACTTC
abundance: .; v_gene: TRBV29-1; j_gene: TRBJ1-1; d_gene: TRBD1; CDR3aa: CSVQETGYTEAFF; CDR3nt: TGCAGCGTTCAGGAGACAGGGTACACTGAAGCTTTCTTT
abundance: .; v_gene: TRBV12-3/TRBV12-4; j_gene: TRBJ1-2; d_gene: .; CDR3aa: CASSSDRGYTF; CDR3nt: TGTGCCAGCAGTTCGGACCGGGGCTACACCTTC
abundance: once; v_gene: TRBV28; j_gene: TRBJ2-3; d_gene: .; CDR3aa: CASSFGQGTDTQYF; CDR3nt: TGTGCCAGCAGTTTCGGGCAGGGGACAGATACGCAGTATTTT
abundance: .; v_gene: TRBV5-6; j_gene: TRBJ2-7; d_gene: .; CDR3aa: CASSLVSRSYEQYF; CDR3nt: TGTGCCAGCAGCTTGGTCAGCAGGTCCTACGAGCAGTACTTC
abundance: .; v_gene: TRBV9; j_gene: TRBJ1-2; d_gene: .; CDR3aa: CASSVALDNSYGYTF; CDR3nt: TGTGCCAGCAGCGTAGCCCTCGACAACTCCTATGGCTACACCTTC
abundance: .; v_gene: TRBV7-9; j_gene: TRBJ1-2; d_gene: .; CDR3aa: CASSLALDGYTF; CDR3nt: TGTGCCAGCAGCTTAGCGCTCGATGGCTACACCTTC
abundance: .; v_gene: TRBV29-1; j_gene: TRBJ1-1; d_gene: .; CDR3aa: CSAGERAEAFF; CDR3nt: TGCAGCGCCGGCGAGAGGGCAGAAGCTTTCTTT
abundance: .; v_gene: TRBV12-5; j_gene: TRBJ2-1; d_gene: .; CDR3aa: CASGLEQVNNEQFF; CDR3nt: TGTGCTAGTGGCTTAGAACAGGTAAACAATGAGCAGTTCTTC
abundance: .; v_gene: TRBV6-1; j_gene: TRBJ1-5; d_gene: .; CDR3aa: CASSEKGWNQPQHF; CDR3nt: TGTGCCAGCAGTGAAAAGGGCTGGAATCAGCCCCAGCATTTT
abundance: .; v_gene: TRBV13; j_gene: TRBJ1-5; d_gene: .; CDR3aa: CASSLGGAFQPQHF; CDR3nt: TGTGCCAGCAGCTTAGGAGGGGCGTTCCAGCCCCAGCATTTT
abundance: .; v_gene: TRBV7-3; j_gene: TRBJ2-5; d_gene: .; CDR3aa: CASSPDGIDGTQYF; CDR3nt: TGTGCCAGCAGCCCAGACGGAATAGACGGGACCCAGTACTTC
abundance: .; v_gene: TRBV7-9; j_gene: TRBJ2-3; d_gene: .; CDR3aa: CASSRVSTTDTQYF; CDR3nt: TGTGCCAGCAGCCGAGTGTCTACCACAGATACGCAGTATTTT
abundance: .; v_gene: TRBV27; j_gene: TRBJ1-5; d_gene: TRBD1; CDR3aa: CASSLYGTDRGGQPQHF; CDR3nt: TGTGCCAGCAGTTTATACGGAACGGACAGGGGCGGTCAGCCCCAGCATTTT
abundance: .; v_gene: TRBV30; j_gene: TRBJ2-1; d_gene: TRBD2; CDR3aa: CAWVRWGGSYNEQFF; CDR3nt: TGTGCCTGGGTTAGGTGGGGGGGCTCCTACAATGAGCAGTTCTTC
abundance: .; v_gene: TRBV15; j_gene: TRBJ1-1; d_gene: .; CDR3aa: CATSTRTDLDAFF; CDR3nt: TGTGCCACCAGCACAAGAACCGACCTTGACGCTTTCTTT
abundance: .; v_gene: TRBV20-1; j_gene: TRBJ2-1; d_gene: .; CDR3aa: CSAAADGVSYNEQFF; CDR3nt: TGCAGTGCCGCCGCTGACGGGGTTTCCTACAATGAGCAGTTCTTC
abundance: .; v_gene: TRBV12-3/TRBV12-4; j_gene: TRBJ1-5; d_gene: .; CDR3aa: CASSSGIQPQHF; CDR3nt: TGTGCCAGCAGTTCGGGAATTCAGCCCCAGCATTTT
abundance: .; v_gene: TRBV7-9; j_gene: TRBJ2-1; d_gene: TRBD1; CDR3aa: CASSLTRGQNEQFF; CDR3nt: TGTGCCAGCAGCCTAACCCGGGGACAGAATGAGCAGTTCTTC
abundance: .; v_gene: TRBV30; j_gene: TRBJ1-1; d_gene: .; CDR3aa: CAWSVALNTEAFF; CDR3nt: TGTGCCTGGAGTGTCGCCCTGAACACTGAAGCTTTCTTT
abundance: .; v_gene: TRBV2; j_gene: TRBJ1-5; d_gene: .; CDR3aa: CASSHRGREEPQHF; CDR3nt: TGTGCCAGCAGTCATCGGGGGCGGGAAGAGCCCCAGCATTTT
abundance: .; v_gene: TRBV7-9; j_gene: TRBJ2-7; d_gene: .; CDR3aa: CASGQGSSYEQYF; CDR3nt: TGTGCCAGCGGGCAGGGCAGCTCCTACGAGCAGTACTTC
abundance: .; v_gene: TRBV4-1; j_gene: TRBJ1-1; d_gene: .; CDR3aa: CASSQRGTGEAFF; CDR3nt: TGCGCCAGCAGCCAGCGAGGGACGGGTGAAGCTTTCTTT